This T cell receptor (beta chain) came from a study of regulatory T cells in long-lasting Graves disease (dated by TCRdb to 2020 to 2023). At the level of the whole study: Antithyroid drugs had been taken for less than 3 months by newly diagnosed Graves' disease patients. This study used TCR sequencing and RNA sequencing of peripheral blood to compare persistent Graves' disease patients against newly diagnosed Graves' disease patients. The study took place in China and was registered as a clinical trial. TCR sequencing covered some 13 persistent and 20 or so newly diagnosed Graves' disease patients, around 33 samples in total. Broader findings and caveats from the paper: Persistent patients shared more public clonotypes among themselves (around 3,000) than newly diagnosed patients did (about 900). Compared with newly diagnosed patients, patients with persistent Graves' disease had lower TCR Shannon entropy and fewer highly expanded clones, which suggests clonal expansion. Only peripheral blood was studied, because thyroid tissue, the primary lesion, was inaccessible. Only the TCR beta chain was sequenced and analyzed. The authors acknowledged the small sample size as a limitation that may reduce accuracy.

A word on this clonotype: It has no known antigen specificity. Base qualities are not provided; no much larger clone lies one nucleotide away.

The time point label of this sample denotes: newly diagnosed GD, antithyroid drugs for less than 3 months. RNA was extracted from PBMCs in TRIzol for both TCR sequencing and RNA sequencing. The diagnosis of Graves' disease followed American Thyroid Association guidelines. Patients for the study were recruited at an endocrinology department in Xi'an, China. Each patient gave approximately 8.8 milliliters of peripheral blood, collected in an EDTA anticoagulant tube. PBMCs were isolated by Ficoll Paque Plus density gradient separation without further T cell sorting. An Agilent 2100 Bioanalyzer and agarose gel were used to check RNA quality, and a NanoDrop 2000 was used to measure RNA concentration. The library was built by means of multiplex PCR. Data came from an Illumina HiSeq 4000. To build TCR beta libraries, CDR3 regions were amplified by Arm-PCR using iRepertoire HTBI primers. Before sequencing, the PCR products went through gel purification. The source study handled its data this way. A total of 62 TRBV and under 15 TRBJ segments were identified across samples and were used for gene usage analysis of CDR3 amino acid clonotypes. Filtered high-quality paired reads were merged into contigs using COPE and FqMerger. Contigs were aligned with BLAST to IMGT TRBV, TRBD and TRBJ reference genes, and CDR3 was defined per IMGT. Any clonotype with a frequency above 0.1% was classified as a highly expanded clone. Shannon entropy was used to measure repertoire diversity, and the Gini coefficient was used to measure V-J evenness. A clonotype found in more than one individual was treated as public. Using fastp trimming at Q25 and MiXCR clonotype assembly, TCRdb reanalyzed the public sequencing data and kept in-frame beta chains. CDR3 protein duplicates are merged, each entry listing the most common genes and DNA. V and J calls and clone size were set by TCRdb, not the authors. This sample gives 620,000 or so distinct CDR3 sequences in total; 15% to 20% of them show up just once. Clones ranked in the top ten supply 15% to 20% of the sample.

This sample was also put to use in a study of T cells in Graves' hyperthyroidism and ophthalmopathy. The second publication reports: A patient counted as having stable Graves' hyperthyroidism if no progression to ophthalmopathy occurred over 18 months of follow-up. Hyperthyroidism patients were newly diagnosed, with disease duration under 2 months, and aged 18 to 65 years. Patients with uncontrolled infections, other autoimmune diseases, pregnancy or lactation were excluded. Diagnoses relied on clinical symptoms, serum thyroxine and TRAb, thyroid ultrasound and orbital computed tomography. For the first round of RT-PCR on the TCR CDR3, the HTBI primer set was used together with the Qiagen OneStep RT-PCR kit. Blood samples also contained most of the expanded thyroid clonotypes (frequency above 0.001), which suggests that blood repertoires may reflect thyroid immune responses. Ophthalmopathy was separated from stable hyperthyroidism by a 13 V-J signature model, with roughly 88% sensitivity and approximately 84% specificity obtained in cross-validation and 80%/75% obtained in testing. In validation, progression to ophthalmopathy was predicted by the model with 70.59% sensitivity and just over 72% specificity, a median of approximately 6.5 months before onset. TCR V-J signatures able to tell the groups apart were searched for in a discovery cohort of more than 90 patients, of whom about 40 had Graves' ophthalmopathy and 55 to 60 had stable Graves' hyperthyroidism. An independent validation cohort of around 19 hyperthyroidism patients and about 15 patients who later progressed to ophthalmopathy tested prospective prediction of ophthalmopathy. The approximately 97 discovery patients were randomly divided into training and test sets at a 7:3 ratio. The study also compared thyroid tissue and blood T-cell repertoires from about six Graves' hyperthyroidism patients. Following sampling, methimazole starting at 30 mg daily was given to hyperthyroidism patients, and high-dose intravenous methylprednisolone was given to ophthalmopathy patients. Libraries were constructed in a second round of multiplex PCR, after which size selection and purification were performed. Libraries were sequenced paired-end with 100 bp reads on an Illumina HiSeq2000. SOAPnuke was used to process the raw data, with reads discarded if the reads contained adapters or uncalled bases, had a mean Phred below 15, or lacked an exact constant-primer or identifier match. High-quality paired reads were merged using COPE v1.2.5, and each unique nucleotide sequence was defined as a clonotype. MiTCR v1.1 was used to align clonotypes to the IMGT TRBV, TRBD and TRBJ reference segments. Analysis was restricted to V-J combinations with a frequency above 0.0001, which covered about 99% of repertoires. A TCS score was defined as the ratio of F50 (clonal expansion) to E x V (chaos), with BLOSUM62-based TCRdist applied between CDR3 peptides within each V-J. Welch's t-statistics and random forest reduced approximately 520 V-J features to around 14, which were used in a naive Bayes classifier (R e1071). Sample size was not statistically predetermined, and investigators were not blinded to group allocation. The paper reports TCR Vbeta CDR3 sequencing of some 140 peripheral blood samples: around 45 ophthalmopathy, about 75 hyperthyroidism and around 17 progressor patients.

The material was peripheral blood mononuclear cells (PBMCs), obtained at new diagnosis, from a patient treated with antithyroid drugs. The origin of this receptor is a woman aged 25 to 39 with Graves disease. Donor details come from another sample of the same person, matched by shared clones.

CDR3 region: CASSQGQGGLTEAFF. At the DNA level, the sequence is TGTGCCAGCAGCCAAGGACAGGGGGGGTTAACTGAAGCTTTCTTT. The chain is assembled from TRBV3-1 and TRBJ1-1; 9 of the junction bases match TRBD1. V has 1 base trimmed and J has 5 bases trimmed; junction bases matching no gene number 5. Taken from the germline V gene (reference sequence), the CDR1 and CDR2 loops are LGHDT and YNNKEL. Counted from cysteine to phenylalanine, this CDR3 has 15 amino acids. The CDR3 DNA has 45 bases and is translated from base 1.